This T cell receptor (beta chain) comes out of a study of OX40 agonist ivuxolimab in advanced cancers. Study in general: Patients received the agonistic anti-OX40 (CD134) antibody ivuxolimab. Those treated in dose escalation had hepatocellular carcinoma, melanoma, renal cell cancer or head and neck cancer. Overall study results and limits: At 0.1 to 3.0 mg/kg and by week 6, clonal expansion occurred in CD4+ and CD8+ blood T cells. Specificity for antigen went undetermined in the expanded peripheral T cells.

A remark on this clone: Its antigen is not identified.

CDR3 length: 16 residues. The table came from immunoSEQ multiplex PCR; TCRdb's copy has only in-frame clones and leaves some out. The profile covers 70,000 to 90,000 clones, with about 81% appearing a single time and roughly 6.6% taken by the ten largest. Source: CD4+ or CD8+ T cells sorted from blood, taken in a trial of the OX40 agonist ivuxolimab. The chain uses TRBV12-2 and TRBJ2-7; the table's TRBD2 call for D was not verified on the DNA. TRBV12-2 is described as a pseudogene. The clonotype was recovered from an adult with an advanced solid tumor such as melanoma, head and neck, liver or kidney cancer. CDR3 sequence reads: CASRLAWGRGVNEQYF. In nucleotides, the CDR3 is TGTGCAAGTCGCTTAGCGTGGGGGAGGGGGGTCAACGAGCAGTACTTC.